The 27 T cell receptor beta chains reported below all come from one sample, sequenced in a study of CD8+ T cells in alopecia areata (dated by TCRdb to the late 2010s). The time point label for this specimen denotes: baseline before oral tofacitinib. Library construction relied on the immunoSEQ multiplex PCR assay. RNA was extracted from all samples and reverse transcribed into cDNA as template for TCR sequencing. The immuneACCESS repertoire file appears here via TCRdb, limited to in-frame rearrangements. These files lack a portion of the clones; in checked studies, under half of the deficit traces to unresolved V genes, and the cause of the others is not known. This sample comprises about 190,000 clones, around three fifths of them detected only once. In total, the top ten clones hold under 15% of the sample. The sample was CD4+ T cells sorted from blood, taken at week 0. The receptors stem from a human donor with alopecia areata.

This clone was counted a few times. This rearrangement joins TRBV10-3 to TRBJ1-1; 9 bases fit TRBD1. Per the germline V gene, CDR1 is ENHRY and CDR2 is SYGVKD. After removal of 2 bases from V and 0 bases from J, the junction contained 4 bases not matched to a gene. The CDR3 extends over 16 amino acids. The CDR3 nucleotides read TGTGCCATCAGTGAGCCGGGGACAGGGATGAACACTGAAGCTTTCTTT. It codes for CAISEPGTGMNTEAFF.

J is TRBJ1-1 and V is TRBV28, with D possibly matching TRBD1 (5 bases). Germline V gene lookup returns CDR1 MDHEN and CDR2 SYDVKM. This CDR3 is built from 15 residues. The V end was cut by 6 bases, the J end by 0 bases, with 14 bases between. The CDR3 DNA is TGTGCCAGCAGCTACGCGGGACCGGTGAACACTGAAGCTTTCTTT. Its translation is CASSYAGPVNTEAFF.

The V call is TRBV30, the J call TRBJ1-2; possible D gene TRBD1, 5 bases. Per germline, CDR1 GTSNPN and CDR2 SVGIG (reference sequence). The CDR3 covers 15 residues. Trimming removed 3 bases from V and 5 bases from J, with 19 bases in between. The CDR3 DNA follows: TGTGCCTGGAGAGCCCCCGGGGGGTTGGTTTATGGCTACACCTTC. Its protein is CAWRAPGGLVYGYTF.

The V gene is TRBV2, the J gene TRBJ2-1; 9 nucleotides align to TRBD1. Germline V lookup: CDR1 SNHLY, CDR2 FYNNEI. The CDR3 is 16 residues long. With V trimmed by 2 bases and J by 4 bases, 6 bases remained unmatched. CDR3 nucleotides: TGTGCCAGCAGTGAACAGGGGACAGGGTTGTACAATGAGCAGTTCTTC. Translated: CASSEQGTGLYNEQFF.

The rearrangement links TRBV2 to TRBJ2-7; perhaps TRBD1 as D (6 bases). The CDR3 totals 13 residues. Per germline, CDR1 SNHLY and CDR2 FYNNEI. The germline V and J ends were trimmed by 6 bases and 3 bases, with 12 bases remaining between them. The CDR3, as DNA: TGTGCCAGCAGCCCACAGGGAATCTACGAGCAGTACTTC. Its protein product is CASSPQGIYEQYF.

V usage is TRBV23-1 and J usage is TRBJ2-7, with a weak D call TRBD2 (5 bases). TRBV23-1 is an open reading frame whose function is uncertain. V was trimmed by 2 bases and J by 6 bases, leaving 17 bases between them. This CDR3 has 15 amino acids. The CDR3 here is CASSQPEARPSEQYF. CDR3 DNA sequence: TGCGCCAGCAGTCAACCGGAGGCGCGTCCGAGCGAGCAGTACTTC.

CDR3 sequence (DNA): TGCGCCAGCAGCCCTCAAGCGGCGGGGGGCGGGGAGACCCAGTACTTC. Protein product: CASSPQAAGGGETQYF. This chain uses TRBV5-1 with TRBJ2-5, with 8 bases lining up with TRBD2. Unmatched junction bases numbered 13, after V lost 4 bases and J lost 5 bases. CDR1 SGHRS and CDR2 YFSETQ come from the germline V gene. The CDR3 totals 16 residues.

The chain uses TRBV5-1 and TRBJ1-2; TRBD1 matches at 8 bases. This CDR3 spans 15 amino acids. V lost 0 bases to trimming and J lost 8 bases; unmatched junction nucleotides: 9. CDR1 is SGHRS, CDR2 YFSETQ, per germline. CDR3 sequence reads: CASSLGQTGVEGYTF. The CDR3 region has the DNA TGCGCCAGCAGCTTGGGCCAGACAGGGGTGGAAGGCTACACCTTC.

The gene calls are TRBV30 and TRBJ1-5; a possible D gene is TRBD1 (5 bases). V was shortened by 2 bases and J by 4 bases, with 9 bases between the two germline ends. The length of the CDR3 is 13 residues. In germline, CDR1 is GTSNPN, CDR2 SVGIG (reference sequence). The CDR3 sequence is CAWSIQENQPQHF. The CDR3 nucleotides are TGTGCCTGGAGTATACAGGAAAATCAGCCCCAGCATTTT.

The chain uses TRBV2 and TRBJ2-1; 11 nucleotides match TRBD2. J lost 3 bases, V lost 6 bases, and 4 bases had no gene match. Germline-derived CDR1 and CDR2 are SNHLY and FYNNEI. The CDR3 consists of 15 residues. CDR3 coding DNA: TGTGCCAGCAGGCCACTAGCGGGGGACTACAATGAGCAGTTCTTC. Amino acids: CASRPLAGDYNEQFF.

The CDR3 spells CATSRVAGVTGELFF. The CDR3 nucleotides are TGTGCCACCAGCAGAGTTGCAGGGGTCACCGGGGAGCTGTTTTTT. V gene TRBV15 combines with J gene TRBJ2-2; a weak D match, TRBD1 (6 bases). The V and J ends lost 1 base and 4 bases respectively, with 10 bases between them. The germline CDR1 and CDR2 sequences are LNHNV and YYDKDF (reference sequence). The CDR3 length is 15 residues.

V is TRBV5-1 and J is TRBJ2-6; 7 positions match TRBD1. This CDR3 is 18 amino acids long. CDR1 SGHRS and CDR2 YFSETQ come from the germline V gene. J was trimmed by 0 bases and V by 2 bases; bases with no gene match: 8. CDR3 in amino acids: CASSLTGTAPSGANVLTF. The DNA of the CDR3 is TGCGCCAGCAGCTTAACCGGGACAGCACCCTCTGGGGCCAACGTCCTGACTTTC.

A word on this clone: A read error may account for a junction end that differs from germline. The CDR3 here is CASSFLGSGELFF. The DNA for the CDR3 is TGTGCCAGCAGTTTCTTGGGGTCCGGGGAGCTGTTTTTT. V gene TRBV10-3 combines with J gene TRBJ2-2; D is undetermined. Germline assignment: CDR1 ENHRY and CDR2 SYGVKD. This CDR3 spans 13 amino acids.

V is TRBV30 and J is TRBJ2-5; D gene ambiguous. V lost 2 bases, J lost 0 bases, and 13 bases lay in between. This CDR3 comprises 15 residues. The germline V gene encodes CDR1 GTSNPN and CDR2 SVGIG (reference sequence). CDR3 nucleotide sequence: TGTGCCTGGAGTCTCGGATATGGAAACCAAGAGACCCAGTACTTC. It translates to CAWSLGYGNQETQYF.

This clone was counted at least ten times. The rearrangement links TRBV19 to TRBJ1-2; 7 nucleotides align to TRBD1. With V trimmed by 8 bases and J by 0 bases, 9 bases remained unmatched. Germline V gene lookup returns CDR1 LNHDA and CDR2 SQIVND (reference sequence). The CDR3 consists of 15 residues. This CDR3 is CASSRGQAANYGYTF. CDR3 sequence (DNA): TGTGCCAGTTCGAGGGGGCAGGCTGCTAACTATGGCTACACCTTC.

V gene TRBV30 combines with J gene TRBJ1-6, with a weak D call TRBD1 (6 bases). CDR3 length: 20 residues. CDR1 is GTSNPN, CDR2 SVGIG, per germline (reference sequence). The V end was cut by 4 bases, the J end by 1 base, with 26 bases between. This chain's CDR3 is CAWTPRRGQWRGSYNSPLHF. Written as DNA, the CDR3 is TGTGCCTGGACCCCCCGACGCGGGCAGTGGAGGGGGTCCTATAATTCACCCCTCCACTTT.

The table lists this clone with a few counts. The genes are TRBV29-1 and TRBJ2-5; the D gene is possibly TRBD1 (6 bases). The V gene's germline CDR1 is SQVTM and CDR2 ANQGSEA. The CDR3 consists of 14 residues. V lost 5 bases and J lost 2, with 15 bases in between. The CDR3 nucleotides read TGCAGCGTTTCCGGACAGAGAGTGCAAGAGACCCAGTACTTC. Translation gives CSVSGQRVQETQYF.

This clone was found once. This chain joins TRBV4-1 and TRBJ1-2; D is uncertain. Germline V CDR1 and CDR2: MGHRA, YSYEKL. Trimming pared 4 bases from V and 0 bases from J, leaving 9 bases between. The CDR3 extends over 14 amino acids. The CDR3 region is CASSPSAANYGYTF. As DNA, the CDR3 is TGCGCCAGCAGCCCTTCCGCGGCTAACTATGGCTACACCTTC.

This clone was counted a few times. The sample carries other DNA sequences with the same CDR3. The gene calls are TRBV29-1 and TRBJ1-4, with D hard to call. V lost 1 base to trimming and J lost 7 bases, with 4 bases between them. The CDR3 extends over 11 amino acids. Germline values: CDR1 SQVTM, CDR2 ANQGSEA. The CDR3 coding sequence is TGCAGCGTTGAAGGTGCTGAAAAACTGTTTTTT. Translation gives CSVEGAEKLFF.

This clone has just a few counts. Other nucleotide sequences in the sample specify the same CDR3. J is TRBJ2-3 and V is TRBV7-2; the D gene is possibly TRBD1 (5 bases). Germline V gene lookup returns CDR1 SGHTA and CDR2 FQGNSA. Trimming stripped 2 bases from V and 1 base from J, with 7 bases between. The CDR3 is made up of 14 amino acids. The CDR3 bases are TGTGCCAGCAGCTTATTAGGGGGCACAGATACGCAGTATTTT. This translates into CASSLLGGTDTQYF.

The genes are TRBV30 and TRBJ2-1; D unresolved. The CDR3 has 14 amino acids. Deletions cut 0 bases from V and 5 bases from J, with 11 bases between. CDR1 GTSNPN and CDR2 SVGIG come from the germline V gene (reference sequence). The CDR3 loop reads CAWSVQEGNNEQFF. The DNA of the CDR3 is TGTGCCTGGAGTGTACAAGAAGGGAACAATGAGCAGTTCTTC.

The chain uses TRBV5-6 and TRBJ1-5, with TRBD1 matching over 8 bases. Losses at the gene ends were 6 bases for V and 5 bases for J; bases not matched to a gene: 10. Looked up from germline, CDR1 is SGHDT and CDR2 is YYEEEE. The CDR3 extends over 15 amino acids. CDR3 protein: CASTKDRDRDQPQHF. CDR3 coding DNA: TGTGCCAGCACCAAGGACAGGGACCGAGATCAGCCCCAGCATTTT.

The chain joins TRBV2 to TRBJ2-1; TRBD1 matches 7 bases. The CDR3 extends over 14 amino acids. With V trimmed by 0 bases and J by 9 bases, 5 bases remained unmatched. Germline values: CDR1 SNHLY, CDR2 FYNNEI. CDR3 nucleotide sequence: TGTGCCAGCAGTGAAGCGGGAACAGGGGCTGAGCAGTTCTTC. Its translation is CASSEAGTGAEQFF.

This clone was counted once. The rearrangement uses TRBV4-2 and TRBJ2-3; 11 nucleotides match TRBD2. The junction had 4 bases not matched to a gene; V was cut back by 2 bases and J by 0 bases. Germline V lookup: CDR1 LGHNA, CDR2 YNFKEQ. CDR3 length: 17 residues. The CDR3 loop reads CASSQTSGGPSTDTQYF. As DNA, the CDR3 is TGTGCCAGCAGCCAAACTAGCGGGGGCCCTAGCACAGATACGCAGTATTTT.

CDR3 residues: CAVLGQAPSTNIQYF. CDR3 sequence (DNA): TGTGCCGTACTGGGCCAGGCACCCTCAACTAACATTCAGTACTTC. The chain joins TRBV7-9 to TRBJ2-4, with D hard to call. CDR1 and CDR2 from the germline V gene are SEHNR and FQNEAQ (reference sequence). Between the trimmed V and J ends, which lost 11 bases and 7 bases, there was a span of 24 bases. CDR3 size: 15 residues.

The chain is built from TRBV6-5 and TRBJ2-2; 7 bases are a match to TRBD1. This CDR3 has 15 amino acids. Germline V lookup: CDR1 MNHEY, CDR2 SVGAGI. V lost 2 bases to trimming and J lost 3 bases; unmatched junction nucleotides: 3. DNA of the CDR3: TGTGCCAGCAGTTACGGGCAGGGGGACACCGGGGAGCTGTTTTTT. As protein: CASSYGQGDTGELFF.

The DNA of the CDR3 is TGCGCCAGCAGCCTGAGCGTGGCAGGGGGATACAATGAGCAGTTCTTC. It codes for CASSLSVAGGYNEQFF. The rearrangement uses TRBV5-1 and TRBJ2-1; 7 bases fit TRBD1. Germline V gives CDR1 SGHRS, CDR2 YFSETQ. The CDR3 spans 16 residues. V dropped 4 bases and J dropped 4; count of bases not matched to a gene: 11.